The T cell receptor beta chain described here comes from a study of cytomegalovirus exposure and HLA in healthy donors. Study at large: Earlier, 95 million to 140 million unique TCR beta sequences were recovered from 170 million or so T cells by an analysis.

CDR1 is MNHEY, CDR2 SVGAGI, per germline. The J segment lost 4 bases and the V segment lost 2 bases, leaving 3 bases of the junction unmatched. This CDR3 is 15 amino acids long. Use of 60 Vbeta and 13 Jbeta primers characterized the PCR. Assay used: immunoSEQ multiplex PCR; TCRdb lists only in-frame clones, some missing. Found here are more than 110,000 clones, 65% to 85% of them singletons; the top ten hold just under 1%. Sequences were obtained from PBMCs. This TCR was sampled from a man aged 18 to 30 in good health and CMV-seronegative. The gene calls are TRBV6-5 and TRBJ1-4; 8 nucleotides agree with TRBD1. The DNA for the CDR3 is TGTGCCAGCAGTTACACAGGGGGAATTAATGAAAAACTGTTTTTT. Encoded protein: CASSYTGGINEKLFF.